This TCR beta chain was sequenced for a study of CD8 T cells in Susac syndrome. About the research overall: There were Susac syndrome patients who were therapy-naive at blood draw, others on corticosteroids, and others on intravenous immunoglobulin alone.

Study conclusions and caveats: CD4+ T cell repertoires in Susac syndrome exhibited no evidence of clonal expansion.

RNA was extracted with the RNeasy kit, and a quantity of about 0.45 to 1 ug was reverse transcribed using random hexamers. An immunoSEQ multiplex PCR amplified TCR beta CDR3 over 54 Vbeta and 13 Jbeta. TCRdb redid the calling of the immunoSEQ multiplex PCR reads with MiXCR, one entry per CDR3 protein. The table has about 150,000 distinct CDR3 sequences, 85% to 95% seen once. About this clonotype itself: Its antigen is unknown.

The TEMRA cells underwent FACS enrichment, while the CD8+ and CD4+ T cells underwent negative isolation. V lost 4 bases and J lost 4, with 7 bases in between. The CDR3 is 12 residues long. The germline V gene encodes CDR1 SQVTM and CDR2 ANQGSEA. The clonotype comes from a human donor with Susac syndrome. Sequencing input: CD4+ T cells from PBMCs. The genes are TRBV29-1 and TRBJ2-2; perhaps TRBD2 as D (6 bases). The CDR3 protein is CSVGGGTGELFF. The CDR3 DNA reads TGCAGCGTTGGGGGAGGCACCGGGGAGCTGTTTTTT.